The sample holds many counts of the clone carrying this T cell receptor (beta chain). This entry comes from a study of regulatory T cells in long-lasting Graves disease. Study as a whole: Antithyroid drug exposure in newly diagnosed Graves' patients had lasted under 3 months.

The authors built TCR beta libraries using iRepertoire HTBI primers and Arm-PCR of CDR3 regions. TCRdb itself ran the multiplex PCR reads through MiXCR, one entry per CDR3 protein. Of approximately 400,000 distinct CDR3 sequences listed, over 12% are singletons. Time point noted: newly diagnosed GD, antithyroid drugs for less than 3 months. Isolated PBMC RNA provided the starting material for the TCR library. The V segment lost 3 bases and the J segment 3 bases; nucleotides outside the gene matches: 4. The CDR3 extends over 16 amino acids. Germline V gene sequence: CDR1 SGDLS, CDR2 YYNGEE. These data were likewise used in another study, on T cells in Graves' hyperthyroidism and ophthalmopathy. This second report adds: Diagnostic decisions used clinical symptoms, serum thyroxine and TRAb, thyroid ultrasound and orbital computed tomography. Most thyroid-expanded clonotypes above 0.001 were also found in blood.

The receptor was isolated from a woman aged 40 to 49 with Graves disease. This chain uses TRBV9 with TRBJ2-5; 14 nucleotides align to TRBD2. The specimen comprised peripheral blood mononuclear cells (PBMCs), sampled at new diagnosis, from a patient treated with antithyroid drugs. The CDR3 DNA is TGTGCCAGCAGCGGGAGGGGACTAGCGGGAGAAGAGACCCAGTACTTC. Residues: CASSGRGLAGEETQYF.